This is a list of T cell receptor beta chains from one sample in a study of OX40 agonist ivuxolimab in advanced cancers. Only in-frame clones appear in the TCRdb table, and some are missing; sequencing was by immunoSEQ multiplex PCR. The sample gives more than 50,000 clones, 80% to 85% of which show up once; around 25% is in the top ten. Sequences were derived from CD4+ or CD8+ T cells sorted from blood, sampled in a trial of the OX40 agonist ivuxolimab. These receptors were taken from an adult with an advanced solid tumor such as melanoma, head and neck, liver or kidney cancer. Each CDR3 is given with its conserved first and last residue. Fields, in order: J gene, V gene, CDR3 protein.

>TRBJ2-1|TRBV5-4
CASSSGTSGGSSYNEQFF
>TRBJ1-2|TRBV4-1
CASSQTGTGGAGYTF
>TRBJ1-1|TRBV19
CASSMAHSNPGQGKSGAFF
>TRBJ1-5|TRBV6-4
CASSSHSPRNQPQHF
>TRBJ2-7|TRBV7-2
CASSLVAAVHEQYF
>TRBJ2-1|TRBV5-6
CASSIPREFNEQFF
>TRBJ1-3|TRBV5-5
CASSLHRRSGNTIYF
>TRBJ1-2|TRBV7-9
CASSLEYSGYTF
>TRBJ1-6|TRBV5-6
CASSLESVYNSPLHF
>TRBJ1-2|TRBV23-1
CASSQSPPQGSLFYGYTF
>TRBJ2-2|TRBV30
CAWSVPRRAWRPNTGELFF
>TRBJ2-7|TRBV18
CASSPPKREGMGDEQYF
>TRBJ1-1|TRBV7-2
CASSLAGGTYTEAFF
>TRBJ1-5|TRBV25-1
CASSEYGDYQPQHF
>TRBJ2-1|TRBV5-4
CASSLEGTGRRNEQFF
>TRBJ1-4|TRBV28
CASKPEFAFREKLFF
>TRBJ2-5|TRBV27
CASSLTIFTETQYF
>TRBJ2-3|TRBV19
CASSSRDRGRVDTQYF
>TRBJ2-7|TRBV11-2
CASSYGLAGGITRQYF
>TRBJ2-5|TRBV29-1
CSVDRTSGGETQYF
>TRBJ1-2|TRBV5-1
CASSRDRANYGYTF
>TRBJ2-3|TRBV9
CASSPWTSGRTDTQYF
>TRBJ2-1|TRBV30
CAWNRGPNEQFF
>TRBJ1-2|TRBV29-1
CSVVPTAPYGYTF
>TRBJ2-7|TRBV6-6
CASSYSRNSYEQYF
>TRBJ1-4|TRBV28
CASCPGGTTNEKLFF
>TRBJ2-5|TRBV5-1
CASSLGGNEETQYF
>TRBJ1-1|TRBV30
CAWRDQGTEAFF
>TRBJ2-7|TRBV4-1
CASSQPWEGPNEQYF
>TRBJ2-2|TRBV5-8
CASSFGGATPDTGELFF
>TRBJ2-7|TRBV30
CAWLGTGHHPYEQYF
>TRBJ2-7|TRBV19
CASSTGTSGSLYEQYF
>TRBJ1-1|TRBV7-9
CASSLTGGGTEAFF
>TRBJ2-7|TRBV14
CASSQDGGRGYEQYF
>TRBJ1-2|TRBV27
CASSPTGRTNYGYTF
>TRBJ2-2|TRBV7-6
CASRLLAGLRPTGELFF
>TRBJ1-3|TRBV9
CASSVAAGTGSSGNTIYF
>TRBJ2-1|TRBV15
CATSSRGLASGRALGIYEQFF
>TRBJ1-1|TRBV28
CASSAAAGRWTEAFF
>TRBJ2-7|TRBV29-1
CSGGEASSYEQYF
>TRBJ1-1|TRBV28
CASSSRGVNTEAFF
>TRBJ1-2|TRBV15
CATSRGTNYGYTF
>TRBJ2-5|TRBV5-1
CASTTRGTGMGETQYF
>TRBJ1-3|TRBV6-6
CASSAQGAPGNTIYF